This T cell receptor (beta chain) was observed in a study of CD8+CD57+ T cells in acquired aplastic anemia. Study as a whole: Mean DNA quantity obtained from sorted CD4+ and CD8+ cells was approximately 3 ug. General study points: There were approximately 27 CD8+ CDR3 sequences that occurred in both patients and controls.

From its first to its last residue, the CDR3 has 17 amino acids. Genomic DNA templated the TCR beta VDJ and CDR3 profiling. TCRdb re-analysed the reads in MiXCR, keeping a single row per CDR3 protein. The table records under 250,000 distinct CDR3 sequences, 55% to 65% of them present only once. Worth noting for this clonotype: The antigen remains unidentified. No DNA is shown, since the ends of the CDR3 on it are uncertain; the CDR3 is the one TCRdb lists.

Patients selected for sequencing had displayed CD8+CD57+ cell expansion by flow cytometry. At blood sampling, none of the patients had yet received therapy. This chain joins TRBV12-3 or TRBV12-4 and TRBJ1-2. The TCR sequence derives from a human donor with aplastic anemia. Sequenced material: sorted CD4+, CD8+, or CD8+CD57+ T cells (not recorded which) from PBMCs. The CDR3 spells CASSLNPTGELFFGYTF.